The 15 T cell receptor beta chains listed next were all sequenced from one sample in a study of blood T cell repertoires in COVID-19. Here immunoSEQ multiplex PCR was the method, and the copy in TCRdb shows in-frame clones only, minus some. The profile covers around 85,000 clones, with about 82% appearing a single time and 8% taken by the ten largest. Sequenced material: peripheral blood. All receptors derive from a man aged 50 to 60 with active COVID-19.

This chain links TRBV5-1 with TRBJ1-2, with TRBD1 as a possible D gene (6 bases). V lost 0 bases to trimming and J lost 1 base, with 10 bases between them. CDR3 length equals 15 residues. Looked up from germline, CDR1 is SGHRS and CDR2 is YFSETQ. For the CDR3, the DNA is TGCGCCAGCAGCTTGGGTCTGGACAGTAACTATGGCTACACCTTC. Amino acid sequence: CASSLGLDSNYGYTF.

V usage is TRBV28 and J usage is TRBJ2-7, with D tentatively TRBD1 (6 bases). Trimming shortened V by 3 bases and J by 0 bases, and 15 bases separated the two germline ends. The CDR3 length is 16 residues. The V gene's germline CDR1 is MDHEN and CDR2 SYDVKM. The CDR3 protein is CASSFGTWGSSYEQYF. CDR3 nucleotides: TGTGCCAGCAGTTTCGGGACATGGGGCAGCTCCTACGAGCAGTACTTC.

The DNA of the CDR3 is TGCGCCAGCAGCTTCGGACAGGGAAATGGCTACACCTTC. As protein: CASSFGQGNGYTF. V is TRBV5-1 and J is TRBJ1-2; TRBD1 agrees at 8 bases. Trimming removed 2 bases from V and 6 bases from J; junction bases left unmatched: 3. The CDR3 runs 13 residues. Germline CDR1 and CDR2: SGHRS and YFSETQ. Variable domain in full (rest from reference TRBV5-1 and TRBJ1-2): KAGVTQTPRYLIKTRGQQVTLSCSPISGHRSVSWYQQTPGQGLQFLFEYFSETQRNKGNFPGRFSGRQFSNSRSEMNVSTLELGDSALYLCASSFGQGNGYTFGSGTRLTVV.

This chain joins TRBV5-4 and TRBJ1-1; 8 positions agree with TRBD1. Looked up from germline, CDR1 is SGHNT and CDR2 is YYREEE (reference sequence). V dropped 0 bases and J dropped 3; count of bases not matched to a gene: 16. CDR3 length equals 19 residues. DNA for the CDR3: TGTGCCAGCAGCTTGGGGATTCAGGGGGCACGCATGGGGGACACTGAAGCTTTCTTT. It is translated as CASSLGIQGARMGDTEAFF.

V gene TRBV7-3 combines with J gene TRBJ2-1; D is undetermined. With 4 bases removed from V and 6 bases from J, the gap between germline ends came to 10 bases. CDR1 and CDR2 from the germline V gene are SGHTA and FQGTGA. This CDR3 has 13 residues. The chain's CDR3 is CASSSPSGNEQFF. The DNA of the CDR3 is TGTGCCAGCAGCTCCCCTTCCGGCAATGAGCAGTTCTTC.

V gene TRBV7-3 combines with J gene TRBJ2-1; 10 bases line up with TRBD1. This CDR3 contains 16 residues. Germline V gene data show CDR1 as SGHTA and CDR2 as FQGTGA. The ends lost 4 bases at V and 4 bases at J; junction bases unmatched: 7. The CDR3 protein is CASSSADRGIYNEQFF. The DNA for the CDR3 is TGTGCCAGCAGCTCCGCGGACAGGGGGATTTACAATGAGCAGTTCTTC.

In DNA form, the CDR3 reads TGTGCCAGCAGTTATTTGGGAGGCGGCACAGATACGCAGTATTTT. Residues: CASSYLGGGTDTQYF. The chain has TRBV6-6 and TRBJ2-3, with a possible D match to TRBD2 (6 bases). Looked up from germline, CDR1 is MNHNY and CDR2 is SVGAGI (reference sequence). The CDR3 length is 15 residues. The V end was cut by 3 bases, the J end by 1 base, with 11 bases between.

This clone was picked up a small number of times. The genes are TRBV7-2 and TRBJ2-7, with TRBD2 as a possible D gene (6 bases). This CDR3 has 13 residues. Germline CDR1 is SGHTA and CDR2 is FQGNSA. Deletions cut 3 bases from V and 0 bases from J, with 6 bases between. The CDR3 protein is CASSFGSSYEQYF. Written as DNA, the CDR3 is TGTGCCAGCAGCTTCGGGAGCTCCTACGAGCAGTACTTC.

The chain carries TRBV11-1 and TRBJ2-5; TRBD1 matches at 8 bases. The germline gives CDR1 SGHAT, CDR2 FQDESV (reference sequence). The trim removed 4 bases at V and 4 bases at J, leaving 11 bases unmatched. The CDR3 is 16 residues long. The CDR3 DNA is TGTGCCAGCAGCTCATTACAGGGGGTCGTGATAGAGACCCAGTACTTC. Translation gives CASSSLQGVVIETQYF.

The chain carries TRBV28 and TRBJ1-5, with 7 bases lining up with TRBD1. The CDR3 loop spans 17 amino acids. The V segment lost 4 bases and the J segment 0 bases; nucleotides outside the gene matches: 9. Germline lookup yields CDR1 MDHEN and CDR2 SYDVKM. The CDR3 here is CASSSLLGTVSNQPQHF. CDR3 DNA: TGTGCCAGCAGTTCCCTTCTCGGGACAGTTAGCAATCAGCCCCAGCATTTT.

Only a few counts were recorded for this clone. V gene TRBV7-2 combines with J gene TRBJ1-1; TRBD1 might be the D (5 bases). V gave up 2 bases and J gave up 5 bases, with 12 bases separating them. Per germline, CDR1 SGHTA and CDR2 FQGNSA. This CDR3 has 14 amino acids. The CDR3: CASSLSAGVTEAFF. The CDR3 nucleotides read TGTGCCAGCAGCTTAAGTGCGGGGGTAACTGAAGCTTTCTTT.

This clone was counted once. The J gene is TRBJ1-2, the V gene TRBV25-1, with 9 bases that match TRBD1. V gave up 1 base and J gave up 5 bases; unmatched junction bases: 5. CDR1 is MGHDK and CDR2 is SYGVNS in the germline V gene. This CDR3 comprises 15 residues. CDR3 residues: CASSESVDRGYGYTF. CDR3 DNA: TGTGCCAGCAGTGAATCCGTGGACAGGGGTTATGGCTACACCTTC.

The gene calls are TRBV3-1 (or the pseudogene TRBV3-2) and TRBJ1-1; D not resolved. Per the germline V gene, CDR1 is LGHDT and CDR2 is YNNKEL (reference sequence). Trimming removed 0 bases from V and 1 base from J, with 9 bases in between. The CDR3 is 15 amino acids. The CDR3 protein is CASSQDLARNTEAFF. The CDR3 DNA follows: TGTGCCAGCAGCCAAGATCTGGCCAGGAACACTGAAGCTTTCTTT.

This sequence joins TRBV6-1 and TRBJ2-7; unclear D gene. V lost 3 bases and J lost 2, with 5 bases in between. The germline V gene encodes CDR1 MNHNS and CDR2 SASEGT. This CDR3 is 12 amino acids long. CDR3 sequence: CASSEPAYEQYF. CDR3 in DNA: TGTGCCAGCAGTGAGCCAGCCTACGAGCAGTACTTC.

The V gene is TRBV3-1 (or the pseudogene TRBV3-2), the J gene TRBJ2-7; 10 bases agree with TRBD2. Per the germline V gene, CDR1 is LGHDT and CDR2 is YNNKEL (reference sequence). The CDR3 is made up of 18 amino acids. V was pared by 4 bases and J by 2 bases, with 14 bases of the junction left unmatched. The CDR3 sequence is CASSRAYMGTSVTYEQYF. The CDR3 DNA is TGTGCCAGCAGCCGCGCCTATATGGGGACTAGCGTCACCTACGAGCAGTACTTC.